Below, 5 T cell receptor beta chains from the same sample are listed, as sequenced in a study of blood T cell repertoires in COVID-19. Assay used: immunoSEQ multiplex PCR; TCRdb lists only in-frame clones, some missing. The data hold under 95,000 clones, with roughly 78% observed a single time. Source material: peripheral blood. All receptors derive from a woman of 80 years or more with acute or convalescent COVID-19.

J is TRBJ1-3 and V is TRBV28; a weak D match, TRBD1 (5 bases). The CDR3 is made up of 16 amino acids. V gave up 6 bases and J gave up 2 bases, with 17 bases separating them. The germline gives CDR1 MDHEN, CDR2 SYDVKM. This chain's CDR3 is CASSLEARGAGNTIYF. CDR3 DNA sequence: TGTGCCAGCAGCTTAGAGGCCCGGGGGGCTGGAAACACCATATATTTT.

The J gene is TRBJ2-7, the V gene TRBV29-1; D ambiguous. CDR3 size: 13 residues. V was shortened by 4 bases and J by 3 bases, with 13 bases between the two germline ends. CDR1 is SQVTM, CDR2 ANQGSEA, per germline. CDR3 region: CSVVTPPNYEQYF. The CDR3 coding sequence is TGCAGCGTTGTTACCCCACCTAACTACGAGCAGTACTTC.

This clone was seen just once. This rearrangement joins TRBV2 to TRBJ2-3, with D possibly TRBD2 on 6 matching bases. The V gene lost 6 bases and the J gene lost 3 bases, with 13 bases spanning the gap. The CDR3 is 14 amino acids. The germline V gene has CDR1 SNHLY and CDR2 FYNNEI. The CDR3 sequence: CASREGWMTDTQYF. The CDR3 DNA reads TGTGCCAGCAGGGAGGGGTGGATGACAGATACGCAGTATTTT.

The chain recombines TRBV27 with TRBJ1-2, with 12 bases fitting TRBD1. CDR3 length: 16 residues. V lost 7 bases, J lost 8 bases, and 14 bases stayed unmatched. The germline V gene encodes CDR1 MNHEY and CDR2 SMNVEV (reference sequence). This CDR3 is CASTTDPGQGAGGYTF. The CDR3 DNA sequence: TGTGCCAGCACTACGGACCCGGGACAGGGGGCCGGGGGCTACACCTTC.

V usage is TRBV5-1 and J usage is TRBJ1-3; D is possibly TRBD1 (6 bases). This CDR3 is 13 amino acids long. CDR1 is SGHRS and CDR2 is YFSETQ in the germline V gene. V gave up 4 bases and J gave up 7 bases, with 12 bases separating them. CDR3 sequence reads: CASSPGQMNTIYF. In DNA, the CDR3 is TGCGCCAGCAGCCCAGGACAGATGAACACCATATATTTT.